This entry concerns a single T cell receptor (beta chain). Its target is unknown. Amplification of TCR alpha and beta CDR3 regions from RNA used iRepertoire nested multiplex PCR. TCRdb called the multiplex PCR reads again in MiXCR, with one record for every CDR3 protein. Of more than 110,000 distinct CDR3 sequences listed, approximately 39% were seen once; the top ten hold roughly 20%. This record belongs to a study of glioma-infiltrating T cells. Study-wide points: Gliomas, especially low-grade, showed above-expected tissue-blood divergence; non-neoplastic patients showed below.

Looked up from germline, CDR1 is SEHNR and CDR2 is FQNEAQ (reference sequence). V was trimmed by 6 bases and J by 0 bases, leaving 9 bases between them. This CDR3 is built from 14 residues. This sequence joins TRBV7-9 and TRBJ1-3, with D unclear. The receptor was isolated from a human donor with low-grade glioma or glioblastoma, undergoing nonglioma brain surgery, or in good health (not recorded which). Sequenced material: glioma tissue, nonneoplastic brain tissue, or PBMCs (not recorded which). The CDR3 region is CASRLGSSGNTIYF. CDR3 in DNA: TGTGCCAGCAGGCTGGGCAGCTCTGGAAACACCATATATTTT.